Presented here are 10 T cell receptor beta chains from one specimen sequenced in a study of T-cell memory formation after mild COVID-19. From the 5' RACE reads, TCRdb called clonotypes with MiXCR, one entry per CDR3 protein. Counted here are 100,000 to 130,000 distinct CDR3 sequences, about a sixth occurring once; the ten biggest clones make up 5% to 6.5%. The sequencing input was PBMCs or a T cell subset sorted from them (not recorded which). Receptor source: a man aged 18-30 years who had mild COVID-19 (a few samples of this study predate the infection). Cell type and time point are not known.

This clonotype came up many times. The chain joins TRBV12-3 or TRBV12-4 to TRBJ2-3; 8 nucleotides match TRBD1. V shed 5 bases, J shed 0 bases, and the junction held 7 bases outside the gene matches. The CDR3 runs 16 residues. CDR3 in amino acids: CASSLDRQGSTDTQYF. The CDR3 coding sequence is TGTGCCAGCAGTCTCGATCGACAGGGGAGCACAGATACGCAGTATTTT.

The chain couples TRBV5-5 to TRBJ1-5; TRBD1 matches at 7 bases. Unmatched junction bases numbered 5, after V lost 3 bases and J lost 2 bases. Germline assignment: CDR1 SGHKS and CDR2 YYEKEE (reference sequence). CDR3 length equals 15 residues. CDR3 protein: CASSSYRGGNQPQHF. The CDR3 coding sequence is TGTGCCAGCAGCTCGTACAGGGGTGGCAATCAGCCCCAGCATTTT. The full variable domain, completed using reference TRBV5-5 and TRBJ1-5, is DAGVTQSPTHLIKTRGQQVTLRCSPISGHKSVSWYQQVLGQGPQFIFQYYEKEERGRGNFPDRFSARQFPNYSSELNVNALLLGDSALYLCASSSYRGGNQPQHFGDGTRLSIL.

This clonotype came up a few times. The chain is built from TRBV7-2 and TRBJ2-7; 7 positions agree with TRBD1. CDR3 size: 14 residues. Germline loops: CDR1 SGHTA, CDR2 FQGNSA. The junction had 6 bases not matched to a gene; V was cut back by 0 bases and J by 7 bases. The CDR3 sequence is CASSLAGPGGEQYF. CDR3 sequence (DNA): TGTGCCAGCAGCTTAGCGGGGCCAGGGGGAGAGCAGTACTTC.

The chain couples TRBV10-2 to TRBJ1-1; 8 bases line up with TRBD1. This CDR3 has 13 amino acids. The ends lost 8 bases at V and 8 bases at J; junction bases unmatched: 10. CDR1 WSHSY and CDR2 SAAADI come from the germline V gene. CDR3 nucleotides: TGCGCCAGCGTCTTAAACAGGGGGGGAGAAGCTTTCTTT. Protein sequence: CASVLNRGGEAFF.

This clonotype has only a few counts. The chain has TRBV10-3 and TRBJ1-1; D is perhaps TRBD1 (5 bases). In germline, CDR1 is ENHRY, CDR2 SYGVKD. The CDR3 loop spans 13 amino acids. Trimming pared 7 bases from V and 4 bases from J, leaving 13 bases between. The CDR3 protein is CAITQQEGTEAFF. CDR3 sequence (DNA): TGTGCCATCACACAACAGGAGGGCACTGAAGCTTTCTTT.

This clonotype was recorded a few times. The rearrangement links TRBV9 to TRBJ2-2; the match to TRBD1 covers 7 bases. The J segment lost 1 base and the V segment lost 4 bases, leaving 7 bases of the junction unmatched. The CDR3 loop spans 16 amino acids. Germline CDR1 reads SGDLS; CDR2 reads YYNGEE. CDR3: CASSPPGGENTGELFF. The CDR3 nucleotides read TGTGCCAGCAGCCCCCCAGGGGGAGAGAACACCGGGGAGCTGTTTTTT.

V and J are TRBV11-2 and TRBJ2-1, with 15 bases identical to TRBD2. CDR3 length: 15 amino acids. The germline V gene encodes CDR1 SGHAT and CDR2 FQNNGV. The trim removed 5 bases at V and 11 bases at J, leaving 7 bases unmatched. The CDR3: CASSRLGTSGGKQFF. CDR3 in DNA: TGTGCCAGCAGCCGGCTGGGGACTAGCGGGGGGAAGCAGTTCTTC.

The table lists this clonotype with a few counts. V gene TRBV5-1 combines with J gene TRBJ2-7; 10 positions match TRBD2. The CDR3 extends over 15 amino acids. The germline CDR1 and CDR2 sequences are SGHRS and YFSETQ. J was trimmed by 1 base and V by 4 bases; bases with no gene match: 5. For the CDR3, the DNA is TGCGCCAGCAGCAGGAGTAGCGGGGGGTCCTACGAGCAGTACGTC. Its protein product is CASSRSSGGSYEQYV.

This clonotype has only a few counts. The J gene is TRBJ1-4, the V gene TRBV7-9; D gene uncertain. The CDR3 has 14 amino acids. Trimming took 5 bases from V and 7 from J, leaving 14 bases between them. CDR1 SEHNR and CDR2 FQNEAQ come from the germline V gene (reference sequence). CDR3 DNA sequence: TGTGCCAGCAGCCCTTGGGTTTTTGGTGAAAAACTGTTTTTT. Amino acid sequence: CASSPWVFGEKLFF.

The chain joins TRBV4-3 to TRBJ1-2, with D possibly matching TRBD1 (5 bases). V was pared by 0 bases and J by 5 bases, with 28 bases between. The V gene's germline CDR1 is LGHNA and CDR2 YSLEER. CDR3 length: 20 residues. CDR3 residues: CASSQDQGRGFGLPPYGYTF. The CDR3 DNA follows: TGCGCCAGCAGCCAAGATCAGGGACGGGGGTTTGGCCTCCCTCCGTATGGCTACACCTTC.